This TCR beta chain was observed in a study of cytotoxic CD8 clonotypes in ibrutinib-treated CLL. Overall study context: By median roughly 62 months, 12 had progressed and about 15 stayed remitted; responses had been 2 complete and about 24 partial. Study results and caveats: Patients showed higher baseline clonality than age-matched healthy donors, and it tracked circulating CD8+ T-cell counts. Collection times varied between progressing and sustained-remission patients.

The data were produced by immunoSEQ multiplex PCR, yet TCRdb's version contains in-frame clones alone and is incomplete. The sample holds about 30,000 clones, 45% to 60% seen once. As concerns this clone: Its antigen is currently unknown.

Germline CDR1 reads SGHRS; CDR2 reads YFSETQ. This CDR3 spans 15 amino acids. V gave up 0 bases and J gave up 0 bases, with 8 bases separating them. The sequence derives from a human donor with chronic lymphocytic leukemia. The chain combines TRBV5-1 with TRBJ2-3; D is perhaps TRBD2 (5 bases). The sequencing here drew on PBMCs, taken before ibrutinib treatment. For the CDR3, the DNA is TGCGCCAGCAGCTTGGGGACTTTTAGCACAGATACGCAGTATTTT. This codes for CASSLGTFSTDTQYF.